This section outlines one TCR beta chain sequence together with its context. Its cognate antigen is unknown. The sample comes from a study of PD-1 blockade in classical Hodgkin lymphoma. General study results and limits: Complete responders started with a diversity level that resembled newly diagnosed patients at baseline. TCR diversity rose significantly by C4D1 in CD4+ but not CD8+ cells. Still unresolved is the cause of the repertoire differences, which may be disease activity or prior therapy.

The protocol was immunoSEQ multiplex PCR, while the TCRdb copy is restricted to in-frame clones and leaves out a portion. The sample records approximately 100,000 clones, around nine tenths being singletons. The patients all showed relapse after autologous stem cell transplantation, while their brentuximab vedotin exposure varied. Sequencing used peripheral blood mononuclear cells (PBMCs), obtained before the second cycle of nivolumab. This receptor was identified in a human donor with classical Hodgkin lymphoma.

The DNA of the CDR3 is TGTGCCAGTAGTTTTCTCCAGGGGGAGCAGTACTTC. Residues: CASSFLQGEQYF. The J gene is TRBJ2-7, the V gene TRBV19; perhaps TRBD1 as D (6 bases). Between the trimmed V and J ends, which lost 5 bases and 7 bases, there was a span of 12 bases. Germline V lookup: CDR1 LNHDA, CDR2 SQIVND (reference sequence). This CDR3 contains 12 residues.